These T cell receptor beta chains were read from a single sample in a study of CD8 T cells in ankylosing spondylitis. One entry per CDR3 protein results from TCRdb running MiXCR on the 5' RACE reads. The sample lists 700,000 or so distinct CDR3 sequences, roughly 19% occurring once. The specimen sequenced was blood, either unsorted or a sorted T cell fraction (not recorded which). These receptors were obtained from a male donor with ankylosing spondylitis. Each CDR3 is given with its conserved first and last residue. D genes are given only for firm matches. Only part of the rows carry a size: once, few, many, or a class if the clone is expanded.

>TRBV7-9|few|TRBJ1-4|-|15
CASSLGVGGSEKLFF
TGTGCCAGCAGCTTAGGAGTCGGGGGCAGTGAAAAACTGTTTTTT
>TRBV7-6|-|TRBJ2-1|TRBD1|17
CASTPGQALSSYNEQFF
TGTGCCAGCACCCCGGGACAGGCGTTAAGCTCCTACAATGAGCAGTTCTTC
>TRBV2|-|TRBJ1-5|-|14
CASRGDYSNQPQHF
TGTGCCAGCAGGGGGGACTATAGCAATCAGCCCCAGCATTTT
>TRBV3-1|-|TRBJ2-6|-|16
CASSQTQYSGANVLTF
TGTGCCAGCAGCCAAACACAATACTCTGGGGCCAACGTCCTGACTTTC
>TRBV20-1|-|TRBJ1-2|-|12
CSARVGQGWNIF
TGCAGTGCTAGGGTCGGGCAGGGATGGAATATATTC
>TRBV5-1|many|TRBJ2-1|-|13
CASSLGRSNEQFF
TGCGCCAGCAGCCTGGGACGGAGCAATGAGCAGTTCTTC
>TRBV10-3|few|TRBJ2-7|-|14
CAISGLGGPYEQYF
TGTGCCATCAGTGGGTTGGGCGGACCCTACGAGCAGTACTTC
>TRBV27|-|TRBJ1-2|-|13
CASSLTAYYGYTF
TGTGCCAGCAGTTTAACAGCCTACTATGGCTACACCTTC
>TRBV20-1|-|TRBJ1-3|-|14
CSAKPDSKGNTIYF
TGCAGTGCCAAGCCGGACAGTAAAGGAAACACCATATATTTT
>TRBV7-9|-|TRBJ2-5|TRBD1|12
CASIGDRADWYF
TGTGCCAGCATCGGGGACAGGGCCGATTGGTACTTC
>TRBV28|-|TRBJ2-5|-|14
CASNLAFRVETQYF
TGTGCCAGCAACCTTGCATTCAGGGTGGAGACCCAGTACTTC
>TRBV4-3|many|TRBJ1-3|-|16
CASSQDNYNSGNTIYF
TGCGCCAGCAGCCAAGATAATTACAACTCTGGAAACACCATATATTTT
>TRBV20-1|few|TRBJ1-5|-|15
CSARAAGQWNQPQHF
TGCAGTGCTAGAGCTGCAGGACAGTGGAATCAGCCCCAGCATTTT
>TRBV11-1|few|TRBJ2-7|-|18
CASSHPLYPGNTAYEQYF
TGTGCCAGCAGCCACCCACTGTACCCAGGGAATACAGCCTACGAGCAGTACTTC
>TRBV7-6|-|TRBJ1-1|-|14
CASSLVPAEAEAFF
TGTGCCAGCAGCTTAGTTCCAGCCGAGGCTGAAGCTTTCTTT
>TRBV7-9|-|TRBJ1-6|TRBD1|16
CASGTFPDRANSPLHF
TGTGCCAGCGGGACCTTCCCTGACAGGGCAAATTCACCCCTCCACTTT
>TRBV20-1|-|TRBJ2-6|-|15
CSARGGYSGANVLTF
TGCAGTGCTAGAGGGGGGTACTCTGGGGCCAACGTCCTGACTTTC
>TRBV5-1|-|TRBJ2-7|-|16
CASSLGPRGAAYEQYF
TGCGCCAGCAGCTTGGGCCCTCGAGGGGCAGCCTACGAGCAGTACTTC
>TRBV2|once|TRBJ2-1|-|14
CASTVAVPYNEQFF
TGTGCCAGCACGGTGGCGGTTCCCTACAATGAGCAGTTCTTC
>TRBV2|few|TRBJ1-2|TRBD1|14
CASRPGQGPIGYTF
TGTGCCAGCCGGCCTGGACAGGGCCCTATCGGCTACACCTTC
>TRBV11-3|few|TRBJ2-1|TRBD1|17
CASSSRGRRDRGNEQFF
TGTGCCAGCAGCTCCAGGGGCCGGCGGGACAGGGGGAATGAGCAGTTCTTC
>TRBV29-1|-|TRBJ2-3|-|13
CSVTETSADTQYF
TGCAGCGTGACCGAAACTAGTGCGGATACGCAGTATTTT
>TRBV6-5|-|TRBJ1-3|TRBD1|16
CASSYSSTGFGNTIYF
TGTGCCAGCAGTTACTCTTCGACAGGGTTCGGAAACACCATATATTTT
>TRBV6-2/TRBV6-3|-|TRBJ2-1|-|16
CASSFTQLASHNEQFF
TGTGCCAGCAGTTTTACACAGCTGGCCTCCCACAATGAGCAGTTCTTC
>TRBV21-1|-|TRBJ1-6|-|16
CASSTRGRINNSPLHF
TGTGCCAGCAGCACGAGGGGGCGCATCAATAATTCACCCCTCCACTTT
>TRBV30|few|TRBJ2-7|-|12
CAWSDGAGEQYF
TGTGCCTGGAGTGATGGGGCAGGCGAGCAGTACTTC
>TRBV28|-|TRBJ2-1|TRBD2|19
CASSFTSGRPLRSYNEQFF
TGTGCCAGCAGTTTCACTAGCGGGAGGCCCCTCCGCTCCTACAATGAGCAGTTCTTC
>TRBV20-1|-|TRBJ2-7|TRBD2|12
CSAHPGTRYQYF
TGCAGTGCTCACCCCGGGACTAGATATCAGTACTTC
>TRBV4-2|few|TRBJ2-2|-|16
CASSQDVDYYTGELFF
TGTGCCAGCAGCCAAGATGTAGACTATTACACCGGGGAGCTGTTTTTT
>TRBV20-1|-|TRBJ2-3|-|14
CSAPKAGRTDTQYF
TGCAGTGCCCCCAAGGCGGGACGCACAGATACGCAGTATTTT
>TRBV10-3|-|TRBJ2-5|TRBD2|18
CAISESASGRSVAETQYF
TGTGCCATCAGTGAGTCTGCTAGCGGGAGGAGTGTTGCGGAGACCCAGTACTTC
>TRBV4-2|-|TRBJ2-2|-|16
CASSQGRTKNTGELFF
TGTGCCAGCAGCCAGGGGCGGACCAAGAACACCGGGGAGCTGTTTTTT
>TRBV28|-|TRBJ2-1|-|15
CASSPVASQSNEQFF
TGTGCCAGCAGTCCGGTAGCGAGCCAGTCGAATGAGCAGTTCTTC
>TRBV29-1|-|TRBJ2-1|-|12
CSVERTGREQFF
TGCAGCGTTGAAAGGACGGGGAGAGAGCAGTTCTTC
>TRBV20-1|-|TRBJ1-4|-|12
CSAPLSDEKLFF
TGCAGTGCCCCCTTGAGTGATGAAAAACTGTTTTTT
>TRBV7-3|few|TRBJ1-1|-|13
CASSQDPKSEAFF
TGTGCCAGCAGCCAAGACCCTAAGTCTGAAGCTTTCTTT